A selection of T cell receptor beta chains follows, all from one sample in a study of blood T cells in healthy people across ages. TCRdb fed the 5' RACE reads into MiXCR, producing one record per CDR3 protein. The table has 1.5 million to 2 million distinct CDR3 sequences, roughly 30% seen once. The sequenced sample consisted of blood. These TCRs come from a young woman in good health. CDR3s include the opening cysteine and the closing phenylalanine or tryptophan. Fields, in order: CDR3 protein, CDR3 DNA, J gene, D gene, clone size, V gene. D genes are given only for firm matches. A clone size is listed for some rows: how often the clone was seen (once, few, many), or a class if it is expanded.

CDR3: CASSESDSNQPQHF
DNA: TGTGCCAGCAGTGAATCGGACAGCAATCAGCCCCAGCATTTT
J: TRBJ1-5
D: .
size: .
V: TRBV2

CDR3: CASSPPGPSGANVLTF
DNA: TGTGCCAGCAGTCCCCCGGGACCCTCTGGGGCCAACGTCCTGACTTTC
J: TRBJ2-6
D: .
size: few
V: TRBV6-2/TRBV6-3

CDR3: CASSKDRGQTPLHF
DNA: TGTGCCAGCTCAAAGGACAGGGGGCAAACACCCCTCCACTTT
J: TRBJ1-6
D: TRBD1
size: .
V: TRBV18

CDR3: CATSDPGATYGYTF
DNA: TGTGCCACCAGTGACCCAGGGGCGACCTATGGCTACACCTTC
J: TRBJ1-2
D: .
size: .
V: TRBV24-1

CDR3: CASRQPLTGAYGYTF
DNA: TGTGCCAGCAGACAACCCCTGACAGGGGCCTATGGCTACACCTTC
J: TRBJ1-2
D: TRBD1
size: .
V: TRBV6-5

CDR3: CASSFSGPRGRGETQYF
DNA: TGTGCCAGCAGTTTTTCAGGGCCGAGGGGGCGAGGTGAGACCCAGTACTTC
J: TRBJ2-5
D: TRBD1
size: few
V: TRBV12-3/TRBV12-4

CDR3: CASGRTADTQYF
DNA: TGTGCCAGCGGACGAACTGCAGATACGCAGTATTTT
J: TRBJ2-3
D: .
size: few
V: TRBV12-3/TRBV12-4

CDR3: CSASVGQATGTQYF
DNA: TGCAGTGCTAGTGTGGGACAGGCTACCGGGACCCAGTACTTC
J: TRBJ2-5
D: TRBD1
size: few
V: TRBV20-1

CDR3: CAGSQDLGLAVGEQYF
DNA: TGTGCCGGCAGCCAAGATTTAGGACTAGCGGTTGGAGAGCAGTACTTC
J: TRBJ2-7
D: TRBD2
size: few
V: TRBV3-1

CDR3: CARSLRGPTSGEQYF
DNA: TGTGCCCGCAGCTTAAGGGGCCCGACTAGCGGCGAGCAGTACTTC
J: TRBJ2-7
D: TRBD2
size: .
V: TRBV7-6

CDR3: CASSHRGPFSYEQYF
DNA: TGTGCCAGCAGCCATAGGGGGCCGTTCTCCTACGAGCAGTACTTC
J: TRBJ2-7
D: TRBD1
size: few
V: TRBV7-2

CDR3: CASIEGILMNSPLHF
DNA: TGTGCCAGCATCGAGGGTATTCTCATGAATTCACCCCTCCACTTT
J: TRBJ1-6
D: .
size: .
V: TRBV12-3/TRBV12-4

CDR3: CASSQVRQGRGETQYF
DNA: TGTGCCAGCAGCCAAGTTCGCCAGGGGCGAGGGGAGACCCAGTACTTC
J: TRBJ2-5
D: .
size: many
V: TRBV3-1

CDR3: CAISESGSVVGYTF
DNA: TGTGCCATCAGTGAGTCGGGCAGCGTCGTCGGCTACACCTTC
J: TRBJ1-2
D: .
size: .
V: TRBV10-3

CDR3: CAISVAGAFTDTQYF
DNA: TGTGCCATCAGCGTAGCGGGGGCCTTCACAGATACGCAGTATTTT
J: TRBJ2-3
D: TRBD2
size: few
V: TRBV10-3

CDR3: CAVTGRAYEQYF
DNA: TGTGCCGTAACAGGGCGGGCCTACGAGCAGTACTTC
J: TRBJ2-7
D: .
size: few
V: TRBV27

CDR3: CASSPNRAAEKLFF
DNA: TGTGCCAGCTCTCCGAATAGGGCGGCTGAAAAACTGTTTTTT
J: TRBJ1-4
D: .
size: .
V: TRBV18

CDR3: CASSEAGYAQETQYF
DNA: TGTGCCAGCAGTGAAGCCGGGTATGCCCAAGAGACCCAGTACTTC
J: TRBJ2-5
D: .
size: many
V: TRBV6-1

CDR3: CSVEDREAEKLFF
DNA: TGCAGCGTTGAAGACAGAGAGGCCGAAAAACTGTTTTTT
J: TRBJ1-4
D: .
size: .
V: TRBV29-1

CDR3: CASSQARDRGRGRTEAFF
DNA: TGTGCCAGCAGCCAAGCTCGGGACAGGGGGCGCGGGCGCACTGAAGCTTTCTTT
J: TRBJ1-1
D: TRBD1
size: few
V: TRBV4-2

CDR3: CASSLFLAGAQETQYF
DNA: TGTGCCAGCAGCTTGTTCCTAGCGGGGGCCCAAGAGACCCAGTACTTC
J: TRBJ2-5
D: TRBD2
size: few
V: TRBV7-2

CDR3: CASSGDWGTDTQYF
DNA: TGTGCCAGCAGTGGGGACTGGGGGACAGATACGCAGTATTTT
J: TRBJ2-3
D: .
size: .
V: TRBV2

CDR3: CASSATGAGANVLTF
DNA: TGCGCCAGCAGCGCGACAGGCGCTGGGGCCAACGTCCTGACTTTC
J: TRBJ2-6
D: .
size: .
V: TRBV5-1

CDR3: CASSPWRDSNSYEQYF
DNA: TGTGCCAGCAGCCCCTGGAGAGACTCTAACTCCTACGAGCAGTACTTC
J: TRBJ2-7
D: .
size: few
V: TRBV21-1

CDR3: CASAPLGEAYYEQFF
DNA: TGTGCTAGTGCTCCTCTGGGGGAGGCTTATTATGAGCAGTTCTTC
J: TRBJ2-1
D: .
size: few
V: TRBV12-5

CDR3: CASSSALHEQYF
DNA: TGTGCCAGCAGTTCCGCCCTACACGAGCAGTACTTC
J: TRBJ2-7
D: .
size: few
V: TRBV6-5

CDR3: CASSYIRGLDYGYTF
DNA: TGTGCCAGCAGTTACATCCGGGGGCTCGACTATGGCTACACCTTC
J: TRBJ1-2
D: .
size: few
V: TRBV6-5

CDR3: CASSQLGRRGEQFF
DNA: TGTGCCAGCAGCCAGCTGGGGAGGCGGGGTGAGCAGTTCTTC
J: TRBJ2-1
D: .
size: .
V: TRBV4-2

CDR3: CASSPRGKEGLGTYEQYF
DNA: TGCGCCAGCAGCCCCCGAGGGAAGGAAGGGCTGGGAACCTACGAGCAGTACTTC
J: TRBJ2-7
D: .
size: few
V: TRBV5-1

CDR3: CASSLGPGGPFF
DNA: TGTGCCAGCAGCCTGGGGCCTGGGGGGCCGTTCTTC
J: TRBJ2-1
D: .
size: .
V: TRBV5-5

CDR3: CANARAGGSDEQYF
DNA: TGTGCCAACGCACGAGCGGGAGGATCCGACGAGCAGTACTTC
J: TRBJ2-7
D: TRBD2
size: once
V: TRBV5-6

CDR3: CSAPPRGRGLGETQYF
DNA: TGCAGTGCCCCCCCAAGGGGCAGGGGGCTCGGGGAGACCCAGTACTTC
J: TRBJ2-5
D: TRBD1
size: few
V: TRBV20-1

CDR3: CSSQRGGNNEQFF
DNA: TGCAGCTCCCAGAGGGGGGGAAACAATGAGCAGTTCTTC
J: TRBJ2-1
D: .
size: few
V: TRBV29-1

CDR3: CSARDLESRGQGETQYF
DNA: TGCAGTGCTAGAGATCTAGAGAGCAGGGGGCAGGGAGAGACCCAGTACTTC
J: TRBJ2-5
D: TRBD1
size: .
V: TRBV20-1

CDR3: CASSEAFARVQPQHF
DNA: TGTGCCAGCAGTGAAGCTTTCGCGCGGGTTCAGCCCCAGCATTTT
J: TRBJ1-5
D: .
size: .
V: TRBV2

CDR3: CASSLQPGSRYNEQFF
DNA: TGTGCCAGCAGCTTACAGCCCGGGAGTCGGTACAATGAGCAGTTCTTC
J: TRBJ2-1
D: .
size: few
V: TRBV7-2

CDR3: CASSPGTETNTGELFF
DNA: TGCGCCAGCAGCCCCGGGACAGAGACGAACACCGGGGAGCTGTTTTTT
J: TRBJ2-2
D: TRBD1
size: few
V: TRBV5-1

CDR3: CASSPGTGGYSTDTQYF
DNA: TGTGCCAGCAGTCCAGGGACAGGGGGGTATAGCACAGATACGCAGTATTTT
J: TRBJ2-3
D: TRBD1
size: few
V: TRBV6-6

CDR3: CATSRDRRGGLGQETQYF
DNA: TGTGCCACCAGCAGAGATCGGCGGGGGGGCCTAGGTCAAGAGACCCAGTACTTC
J: TRBJ2-5
D: TRBD2
size: few
V: TRBV15

CDR3: CASSYAPGLPDTQYF
DNA: TGTGCCAGCAGTTACGCCCCGGGGCTACCAGATACGCAGTATTTT
J: TRBJ2-3
D: .
size: .
V: TRBV6-5